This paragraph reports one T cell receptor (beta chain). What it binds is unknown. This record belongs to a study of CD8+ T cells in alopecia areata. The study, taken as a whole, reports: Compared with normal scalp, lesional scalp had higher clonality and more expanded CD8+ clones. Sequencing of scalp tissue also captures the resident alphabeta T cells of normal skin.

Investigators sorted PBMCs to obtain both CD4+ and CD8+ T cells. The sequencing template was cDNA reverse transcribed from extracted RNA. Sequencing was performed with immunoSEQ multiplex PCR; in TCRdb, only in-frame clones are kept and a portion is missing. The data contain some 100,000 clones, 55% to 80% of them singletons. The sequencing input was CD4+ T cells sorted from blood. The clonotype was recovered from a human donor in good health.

The CDR3 DNA reads TGTGCCAGCAGCTTCGGGGGATCGACTGGGGCCAACGTCCTGACTTTC. Its protein is CASSFGGSTGANVLTF. The genes are TRBV5-4 and TRBJ2-6; tentative D call: TRBD2 (6 bases). The V gene lost 2 bases and the J gene lost 2 bases, with 11 bases spanning the gap. There are 16 residues in the CDR3. Germline V gene lookup returns CDR1 SGHNT and CDR2 YYREEE (reference sequence).